This T cell receptor (beta chain) was identified during a study of response to subunit inactivated influenza vaccine. Findings of the study overall: Each seasonal flu vaccination may recruit only limited new T cells, authors suggested.

This clonotype came up a few times. Its antigen is unidentified. TCRdb ran MiXCR on the RT-PCR reads and lists one entry per CDR3 protein. The sample has hundreds of thousands of distinct CDR3 sequences; approximately 15% are singletons. Sequencing was performed on PBMCs from blood, taken 11 to 12 days after vaccination. This sequence was found in a man aged 45-65 years who received an inactivated influenza vaccine.

This chain's CDR3 is CASSSSRGRRYEQYF. The CDR3 DNA is TGTGCCAGCAGCTCGAGCAGGGGAAGGCGGTACGAGCAGTACTTC. This chain joins TRBV9 and TRBJ2-7; maybe TRBD1 (6 bases). In germline, CDR1 is SGDLS, CDR2 YYNGEE. Between the trimmed V and J ends, which lost 4 bases and 4 bases, there was a span of 18 bases. The CDR3 spans 15 residues. Looking up the rest from reference TRBV9 and TRBJ2-7 gives the full variable domain: DSGVTQTPKHLITATGQRVTLRCSPRSGDLSVYWYQQSLDQGLQFLIQYYNGEERAKGNILERFSAQQFPDLHSELNLSSLELGDSALYFCASSSSRGRRYEQYFGPGTRLTVT.